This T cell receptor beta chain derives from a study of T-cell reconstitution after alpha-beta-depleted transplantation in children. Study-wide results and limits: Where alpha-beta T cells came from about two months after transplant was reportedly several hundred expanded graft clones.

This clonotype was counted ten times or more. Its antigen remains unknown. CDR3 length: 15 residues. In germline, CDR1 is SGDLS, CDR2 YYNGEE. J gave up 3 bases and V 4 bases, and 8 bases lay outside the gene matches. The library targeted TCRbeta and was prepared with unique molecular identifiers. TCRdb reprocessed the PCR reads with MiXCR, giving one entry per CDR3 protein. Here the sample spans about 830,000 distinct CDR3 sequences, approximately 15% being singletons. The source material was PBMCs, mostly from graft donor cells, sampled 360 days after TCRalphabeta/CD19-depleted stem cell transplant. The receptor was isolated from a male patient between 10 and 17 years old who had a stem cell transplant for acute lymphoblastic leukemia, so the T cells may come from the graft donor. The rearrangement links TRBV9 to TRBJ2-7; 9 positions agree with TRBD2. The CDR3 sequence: CASSPDSGSIYEQYF. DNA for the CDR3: TGTGCCAGCAGCCCCGATAGCGGGAGTATCTACGAGCAGTACTTC.